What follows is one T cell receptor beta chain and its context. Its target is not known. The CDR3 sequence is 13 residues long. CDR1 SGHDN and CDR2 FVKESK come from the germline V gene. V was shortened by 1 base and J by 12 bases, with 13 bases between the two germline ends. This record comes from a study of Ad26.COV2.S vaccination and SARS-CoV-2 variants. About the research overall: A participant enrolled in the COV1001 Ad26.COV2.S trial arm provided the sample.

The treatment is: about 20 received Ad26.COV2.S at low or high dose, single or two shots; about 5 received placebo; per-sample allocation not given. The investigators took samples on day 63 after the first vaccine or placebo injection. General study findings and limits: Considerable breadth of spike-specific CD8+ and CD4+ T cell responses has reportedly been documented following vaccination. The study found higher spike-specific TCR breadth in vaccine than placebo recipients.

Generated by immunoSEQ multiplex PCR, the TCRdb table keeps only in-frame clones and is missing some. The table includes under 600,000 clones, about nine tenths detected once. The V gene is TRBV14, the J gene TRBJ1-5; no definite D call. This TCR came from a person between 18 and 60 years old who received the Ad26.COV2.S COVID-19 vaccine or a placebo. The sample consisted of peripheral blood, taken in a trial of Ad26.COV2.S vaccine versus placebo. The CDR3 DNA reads TGTGCCAGCAGCCAAGGGGCCAGCCTTCTCCAGCATTTT. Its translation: CASSQGASLLQHF.